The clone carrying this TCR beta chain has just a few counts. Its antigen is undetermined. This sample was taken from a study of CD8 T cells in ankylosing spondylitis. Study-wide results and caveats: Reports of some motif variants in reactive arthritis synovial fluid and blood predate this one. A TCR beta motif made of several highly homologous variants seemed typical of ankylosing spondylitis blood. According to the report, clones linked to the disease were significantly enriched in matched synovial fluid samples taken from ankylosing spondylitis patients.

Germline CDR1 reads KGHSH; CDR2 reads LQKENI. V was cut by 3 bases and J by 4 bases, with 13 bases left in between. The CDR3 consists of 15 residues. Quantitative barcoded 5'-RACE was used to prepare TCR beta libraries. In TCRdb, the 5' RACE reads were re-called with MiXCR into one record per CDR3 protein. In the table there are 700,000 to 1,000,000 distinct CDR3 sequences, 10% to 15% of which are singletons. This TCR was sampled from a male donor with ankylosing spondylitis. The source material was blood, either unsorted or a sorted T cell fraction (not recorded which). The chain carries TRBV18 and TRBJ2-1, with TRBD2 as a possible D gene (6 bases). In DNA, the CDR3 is TGTGCCAGCTCACCGTCGGCGGGACCATACAATGAGCAGTTCTTC. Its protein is CASSPSAGPYNEQFF.